This T cell receptor (beta chain) was identified during a study of T cell repertoires in cytomegalovirus infection. Overall study context: Public TCR beta signatures indicated both CMV infection and matching HLA type.

This clonotype was counted a few times. Its antigen is unidentified. Study observations and caveats: In two of eight donors, the top clonotype was HLA-C-restricted CMV-specific.

This CDR3 spans 15 amino acids. The germline CDR1 and CDR2 sequences are KGHDR and SFDVKD. Trimming removed 5 bases from V and 0 bases from J, with 10 bases in between. TCRdb used MiXCR to reprocess the reads, holding one entry per CDR3 protein. The data show 370,000 or so distinct CDR3 sequences, approximately 30% seen once. V is TRBV24-1 and J is TRBJ1-5, with a possible D match to TRBD1 (6 bases). The source material was cultured PBMCs, sampled from culture after CMV antigen stimulation. The clonotype comes from a human donor in good health (CMV status not recorded). Some clones in this sample may be carry-over from other donors' samples. Written as DNA, the CDR3 is TGTGCCACCAGTGGGGGGACAAGTAGCAATCAGCCCCAGCATTTT. Encoded protein: CATSGGTSSNQPQHF.